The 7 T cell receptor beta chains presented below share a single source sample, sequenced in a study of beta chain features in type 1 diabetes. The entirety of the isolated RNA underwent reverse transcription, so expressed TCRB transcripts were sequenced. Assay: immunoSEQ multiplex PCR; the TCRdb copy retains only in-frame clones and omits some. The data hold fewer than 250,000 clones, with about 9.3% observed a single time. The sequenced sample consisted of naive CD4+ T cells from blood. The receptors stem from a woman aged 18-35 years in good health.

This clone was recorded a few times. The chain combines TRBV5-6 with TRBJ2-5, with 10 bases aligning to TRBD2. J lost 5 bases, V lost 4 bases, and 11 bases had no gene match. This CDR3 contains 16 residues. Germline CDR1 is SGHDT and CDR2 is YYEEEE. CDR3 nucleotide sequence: TGTGCCAGCAGCATGAGCGGGGGGGCTCTGTCGGAGACCCAGTACTTC. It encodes CASSMSGGALSETQYF.

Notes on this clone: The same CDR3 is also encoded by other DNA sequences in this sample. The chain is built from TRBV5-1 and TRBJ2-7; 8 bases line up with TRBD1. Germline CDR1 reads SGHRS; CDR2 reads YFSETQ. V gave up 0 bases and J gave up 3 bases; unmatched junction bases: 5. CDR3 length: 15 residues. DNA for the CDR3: TGCGCCAGCAGCTTGGGAGGACAGGGTCTCTACGAGCAGTACTTC. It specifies CASSLGGQGLYEQYF.

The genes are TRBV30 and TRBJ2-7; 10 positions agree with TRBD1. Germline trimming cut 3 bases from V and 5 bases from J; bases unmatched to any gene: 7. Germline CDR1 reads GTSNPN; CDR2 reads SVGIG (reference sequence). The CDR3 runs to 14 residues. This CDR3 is CAWSARQGADEQYF. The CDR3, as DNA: TGTGCCTGGAGCGCCCGACAGGGGGCGGACGAGCAGTACTTC.

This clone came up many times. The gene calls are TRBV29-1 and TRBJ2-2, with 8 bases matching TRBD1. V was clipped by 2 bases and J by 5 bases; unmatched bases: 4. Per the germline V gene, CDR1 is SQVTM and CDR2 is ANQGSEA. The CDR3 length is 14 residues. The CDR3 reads CSVEPRQGTGELFF. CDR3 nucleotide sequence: TGCAGCGTTGAACCCCGACAGGGGACCGGGGAGCTGTTTTTT.

The CDR3 spells CASSPGRGGQNEQFF. The DNA of the CDR3 is TGTGCCAGCAGTCCAGGGAGGGGAGGTCAGAATGAGCAGTTCTTC. The chain couples TRBV6-6 to TRBJ2-1; TRBD2 aligns across 7 bases. Germline V gene data show CDR1 as MNHNY and CDR2 as SVGAGI (reference sequence). The CDR3 runs 15 residues. The V gene end was trimmed by 5 bases and the J gene end by 7 bases; junction bases not matched to a gene: 11.

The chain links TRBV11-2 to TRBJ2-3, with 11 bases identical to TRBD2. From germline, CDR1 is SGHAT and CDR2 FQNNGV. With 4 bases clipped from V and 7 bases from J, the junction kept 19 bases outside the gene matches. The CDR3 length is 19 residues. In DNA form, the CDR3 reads TGTGCCAGCAGCTCTCCACAAACGACTAGCGGGACTAATATGAATACGCAGTATTTT. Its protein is CASSSPQTTSGTNMNTQYF.

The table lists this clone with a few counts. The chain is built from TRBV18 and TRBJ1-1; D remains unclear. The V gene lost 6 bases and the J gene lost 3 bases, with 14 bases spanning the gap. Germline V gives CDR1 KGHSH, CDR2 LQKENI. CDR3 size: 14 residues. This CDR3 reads CASSRLALDTEAFF. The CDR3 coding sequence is TGTGCCAGCTCCCGACTGGCGTTGGACACTGAAGCTTTCTTT.